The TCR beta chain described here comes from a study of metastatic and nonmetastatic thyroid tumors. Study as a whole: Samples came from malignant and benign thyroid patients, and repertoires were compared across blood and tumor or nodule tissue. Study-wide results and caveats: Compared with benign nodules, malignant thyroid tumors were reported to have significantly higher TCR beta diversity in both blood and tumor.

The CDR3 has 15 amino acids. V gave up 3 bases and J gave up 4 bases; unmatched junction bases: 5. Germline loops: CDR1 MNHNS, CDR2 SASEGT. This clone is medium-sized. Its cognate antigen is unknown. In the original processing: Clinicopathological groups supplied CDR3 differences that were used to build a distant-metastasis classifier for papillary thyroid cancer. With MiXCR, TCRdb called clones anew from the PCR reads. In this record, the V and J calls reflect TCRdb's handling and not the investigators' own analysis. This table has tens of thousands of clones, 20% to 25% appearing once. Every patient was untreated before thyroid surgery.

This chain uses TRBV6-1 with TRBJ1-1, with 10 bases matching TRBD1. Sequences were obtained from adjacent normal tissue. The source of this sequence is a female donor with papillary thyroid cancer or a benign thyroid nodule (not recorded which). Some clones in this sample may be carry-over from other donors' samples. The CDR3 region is CASSEGTGEGTEAFF. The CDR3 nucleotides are TGTGCCAGCAGTGAGGGGACAGGGGAGGGCACTGAAGCTTTCTTT.